These 31 T cell receptor beta chains originate from one sample sequenced in a study of identical twins. TCRdb re-called the 5' RACE reads through MiXCR, storing one row per CDR3 protein. The table has 1.5 million to 2 million distinct CDR3 sequences, under 35% seen once. Sample: cord blood. These TCRs come from a newborn girl in good health.

V is TRBV12-3 or TRBV12-4 and J is TRBJ2-7; weak D call: TRBD2 (6 bases). The V gene lost 5 bases and the J gene lost 1 base, with 15 bases spanning the gap. CDR3 length: 15 amino acids. The chain's CDR3 is CASSTRLGGSYEQYF. The CDR3 DNA reads as TGTGCCAGCAGTACCCGACTAGGAGGGTCCTACGAGCAGTACTTC.

This clonotype was counted between two and nine times. J is TRBJ2-1 and V is TRBV6-6, with TRBD2 matching over 8 bases. Germline V gene data show CDR1 as MNHNY and CDR2 as SVGAGI (reference sequence). The CDR3 consists of 17 residues. With 1 base clipped from V and 3 bases from J, the junction kept 8 bases outside the gene matches. CDR3 protein: CASSYFSGTRDYNEQFF. In DNA, the CDR3 is TGTGCCAGCAGTTACTTCTCCGGGACTAGGGACTACAATGAGCAGTTCTTC.

The gene calls are TRBV6-1 and TRBJ2-5; unclear D gene. The J call may be faulty, since TRBJ2-7 better matches the DNA end. CDR1 and CDR2 from the germline V gene are MNHNS and SASEGT. The CDR3 is made up of 16 amino acids. The CDR3 is CASSEALPGYPYEQYF. DNA of the CDR3: TGTGCCAGCAGTGAAGCGCTACCCGGGTACCCCTACGAGCAGTACTTC.

The rearrangement links TRBV4-2 to TRBJ2-1, with TRBD2 identical over 13 bases. CDR3 size: 18 residues. Germline V gene lookup returns CDR1 LGHNA and CDR2 YNFKEQ. J lost 0 bases, V lost 5 bases, and 7 bases had no gene match. CDR3 sequence: CASSTRWTSGSSYNEQFF. For the CDR3, the DNA is TGTGCCAGCAGCACAAGGTGGACTAGCGGGAGCTCCTACAATGAGCAGTTCTTC.

The chain uses TRBV4-1 and TRBJ2-1; TRBD2 matches 10 bases. CDR3 length: 16 residues. V lost 5 bases and J lost 6; bases outside the gene matches: 10. Germline CDR1 reads MGHRA; CDR2 reads YSYEKL. The CDR3 coding sequence is TGCGCCAGCAGCAGGGCCGGGACTAGCGTTCTCAATGAGCAGTTCTTC. This sequence encodes CASSRAGTSVLNEQFF.

The chain couples TRBV28 to TRBJ1-4; unclear D gene. V was trimmed by 7 bases and J by 8 bases, leaving 14 bases between them. CDR1 and CDR2 from the germline V gene are MDHEN and SYDVKM. The CDR3 contains 13 residues. The DNA for the CDR3 is TGTGCCAGCACCCTGAGGGCCGAGGAAAAACTGTTTTTT. Translated, it gives CASTLRAEEKLFF.

In the case of this clonotype: A much larger clone is a single base away; this may be a read error. J is TRBJ2-4 and V is TRBV12-3 or TRBV12-4, with TRBD1 matching 9 bases. Judging by the DNA end, TRBJ2-7 fits better; the J call may be wrong. The CDR3 length is 14 residues. The CDR3 DNA reads TGTGCCGGCAGGTTGGGGGGACAGGGTGGCGAGCAGTACTTC. Its protein product is CAGRLGGQGGEQYF.

This clonotype has just a few counts. V and J are TRBV9 and TRBJ2-7; perhaps TRBD2 as D (5 bases). The J call is uncertain, as TRBJ2-5 better fits the DNA end. Germline-derived CDR1 and CDR2 are SGDLS and YYNGEE. CDR3 length equals 15 residues. For the CDR3, the DNA is TGTGCCAGCAGCGTAGGGGCGCTAGCTTTGGAGACCCAGTACTTC. Its translation: CASSVGALALETQYF.

This clonotype was seen a handful of times. The chain recombines TRBV2 with TRBJ2-3, with 10 bases lining up with TRBD1. Per germline, CDR1 SNHLY and CDR2 FYNNEI. V shed 6 bases, J shed 7 bases, and the junction held 7 bases outside the gene matches. The CDR3 is 14 amino acids. The CDR3 DNA follows: TGTGCCAGCAGCCCGGACAGGGGGTGGCATACGCAGTATTTT. This encodes CASSPDRGWHTQYF.

This clonotype was counted ten times or more. The chain links TRBV3-1 to TRBJ1-2; D is undetermined. Per germline, CDR1 LGHDT and CDR2 YNNKEL (reference sequence). The CDR3 extends over 16 amino acids. V was trimmed by 0 bases and J by 9 bases, leaving 20 bases between them. This CDR3 is CASSQEIGQLYVSYTF. CDR3 bases: TGTGCCAGCAGCCAAGAAATTGGGCAGCTTTATGTGAGCTACACCTTC.

This clonotype has only a few counts. The chain employs TRBV9 and TRBJ2-3, with D possibly being TRBD2 (6 bases). V dropped 7 bases and J dropped 3 bases, with 18 bases sitting between them. CDR3 length: 15 residues. The germline V gene encodes CDR1 SGDLS and CDR2 YYNGEE. The CDR3 region has the DNA TGTGCCAGCCGATCCTCGGGAGTGGGGACAGATACGCAGTATTTT. Protein product: CASRSSGVGTDTQYF. Variable domain in full (rest from reference TRBV9 and TRBJ2-3): DSGVTQTPKHLITATGQRVTLRCSPRSGDLSVYWYQQSLDQGLQFLIQYYNGEERAKGNILERFSAQQFPDLHSELNLSSLELGDSALYFCASRSSGVGTDTQYFGPGTRLTVL.

As to this clonotype: A much larger clone differs by one base, so this may be a read error. The CDR3 sequence: CASSHGQGGNTEAFF. CDR3 coding DNA: TGTGCCAGCAGCCACGGACAGGGGGGGAACACTGAAGCTTTCTTT. V is TRBV12-3 or TRBV12-4 and J is TRBJ1-1, with 10 bases matching TRBD1. After removal of 6 bases from V and 1 base from J, the junction contained 5 bases not matched to a gene. This CDR3 has 15 residues.

The CDR3 bases are TGTGCCAGCAGCTTTCGTGGGAGAGGGGTCCCAGATACGCAGTATTTT. Translated: CASSFRGRGVPDTQYF. V and J are TRBV11-2 and TRBJ2-3, with D possibly called TRBD1 or TRBD2 (5 bases each). Germline loops: CDR1 SGHAT, CDR2 FQNNGV. CDR3 length: 16 residues. Trimming shortened V by 3 bases and J by 4 bases, and 17 bases separated the two germline ends.

This clonotype was counted at least ten times. The chain combines TRBV28 with TRBJ1-2; D is ambiguous. Germline CDR1 and CDR2: MDHEN and SYDVKM. The V end lost 9 bases, the J end lost 3 bases, and 17 bases lay between the germline ends. The CDR3 is 14 amino acids. In nucleotides, the CDR3 is TGTGCCAGGGCCCGATCGTCGGCCGACTATGGCTACACCTTC. Its translation is CARARSSADYGYTF.

This clonotype was detected only a few times. The chain couples TRBV27 to TRBJ1-1; D remains ambiguous. The V gene lost 2 bases and the J gene lost 3 bases, with 19 bases spanning the gap. Germline-derived CDR1 and CDR2 are MNHEY and SMNVEV (reference sequence). This CDR3 contains 17 residues. The CDR3: CASSLMGEPGWDTEAFF. In nucleotides, the CDR3 is TGTGCCAGCAGTTTAATGGGTGAACCGGGGTGGGACACTGAAGCTTTCTTT.

This chain joins TRBV9 and TRBJ1-5, with TRBD1 matching over 7 bases. Germline CDR1 and CDR2: SGDLS and YYNGEE. With 0 bases clipped from V and 7 bases from J, the junction kept 4 bases outside the gene matches. There are 14 residues in the CDR3. This CDR3 is CASSVGIGGQPQHF. The CDR3 DNA follows: TGTGCCAGCAGCGTAGGCATAGGGGGCCAGCCCCAGCATTTT. The whole variable domain, filled in from reference TRBV9 and TRBJ1-5, reads DSGVTQTPKHLITATGQRVTLRCSPRSGDLSVYWYQQSLDQGLQFLIQYYNGEERAKGNILERFSAQQFPDLHSELNLSSLELGDSALYFCASSVGIGGQPQHFGDGTRLSIL.

This clonotype was observed a handful of times. The V call is TRBV28, the J call TRBJ1-1; 7 nucleotides agree with TRBD1. Germline V gene sequence: CDR1 MDHEN, CDR2 SYDVKM. With V trimmed by 4 bases and J by 7 bases, 9 bases remained unmatched. This CDR3 has 14 residues. The CDR3 DNA sequence: TGTGCCAGCAGTTCACGGACAGGTAGGGTTGAAGCTTTCTTT. Protein sequence: CASSSRTGRVEAFF.

This clonotype was picked up a small number of times. This chain joins TRBV7-2 and TRBJ2-1; 9 bases line up with TRBD1. The CDR3 contains 17 residues. V shed 0 bases, J shed 2 bases, and the junction held 5 bases outside the gene matches. The germline CDR1 and CDR2 sequences are SGHTA and FQGNSA. CDR3 sequence reads: CASSLARRQGAYNEQFF. Here the CDR3 DNA reads TGTGCCAGCAGCTTAGCCCGTAGACAGGGGGCCTACAATGAGCAGTTCTTC.

In nucleotides, the CDR3 is TGTGCCATCCAAGCCGGGGGGCGCACAGATACGCAGTATTTT. As protein: CAIQAGGRTDTQYF. The chain links TRBV2 to TRBJ2-3; a weak D match, TRBD2 (7 bases). V was shortened by 10 bases and J by 1 base, with 15 bases between the two germline ends. Germline V gene data show CDR1 as SNHLY and CDR2 as FYNNEI. This CDR3 has 14 residues.

This clonotype was counted a few times. This chain uses TRBV7-2 with TRBJ2-7; the match to TRBD2 covers 11 bases. CDR3 size: 17 residues. Germline V gene sequence: CDR1 SGHTA, CDR2 FQGNSA. After removal of 2 bases from V and 4 bases from J, the junction contained 10 bases not matched to a gene. The CDR3 reads CASSLSRIAGGLYEQYF. For the CDR3, the DNA is TGTGCCAGCAGCTTAAGTAGGATAGCGGGAGGGCTATACGAGCAGTACTTC.

V usage is TRBV20-1 and J usage is TRBJ1-1; maybe TRBD1 (5 bases). Trimming took off 6 bases at V and 0 bases at J, with 17 bases between the two ends. The CDR3 sequence is 15 residues long. Germline V CDR1 and CDR2: DFQATT, SNEGSKA (reference sequence). CDR3 region: CSAPWGGELNTEAFF. The CDR3 region has the DNA TGCAGTGCCCCCTGGGGGGGGGAGTTGAACACTGAAGCTTTCTTT.

This clonotype occurred a few times. This chain connects TRBV9 to TRBJ2-1; D gene uncertain. The CDR3 runs 14 residues. The V end lost 0 bases, the J end lost 6 bases, and 10 bases lay between the germline ends. Germline values: CDR1 SGDLS, CDR2 YYNGEE. In DNA form, the CDR3 reads TGTGCCAGCAGCGTAGCTCTAGTCGGCAATGAGCAGTTCTTC. This gives the protein CASSVALVGNEQFF.

This sequence joins TRBV7-2 and TRBJ2-3; 7 nucleotides match TRBD2. V lost 1 base, J lost 1 base, and 5 bases stayed unmatched. The germline V gene has CDR1 SGHTA and CDR2 FQGNSA. The CDR3 totals 16 residues. In DNA, the CDR3 is TGTGCCAGCAGCTTAGATGGCAGCGGGGGCACAGATACGCAGTATTTT. Its translation: CASSLDGSGGTDTQYF.

The J gene is TRBJ2-3, the V gene TRBV5-1; D uncertain. The CDR3 totals 15 residues. With 3 bases removed from V and 1 base from J, the gap between germline ends came to 12 bases. Germline V CDR1 and CDR2: SGHRS, YFSETQ. The DNA for the CDR3 is TGCGCCAGCAGCTCGATGAGTAGAGGCACAGATACGCAGTATTTT. Translated: CASSSMSRGTDTQYF.

This clonotype was counted only a few times. The chain carries TRBV5-6 and TRBJ2-3; D gene uncertain. V was trimmed by 3 bases and J by 2 bases, leaving 13 bases between them. This CDR3 is 15 amino acids long. Per the germline V gene, CDR1 is SGHDT and CDR2 is YYEEEE. The CDR3 DNA reads TGTGCCAGCAGCTCCGGCCCAAGGCCCACAGATACGCAGTATTTT. This gives the protein CASSSGPRPTDTQYF.

This clonotype was recorded a few times. The V and J genes are TRBV27 and TRBJ2-7; the D gene is possibly TRBD2 (5 bases). V lost 3 bases and J 4 bases, leaving 16 bases between the germline ends. The germline V gene encodes CDR1 MNHEY and CDR2 SMNVEV (reference sequence). This CDR3 spans 15 amino acids. The CDR3 bases are TGTGCCAGCAGTTTGTACGGCCCGTCGGGGTACGAGCAGTACTTC. Amino acids: CASSLYGPSGYEQYF.

This chain uses TRBV15 with TRBJ2-1; D is perhaps TRBD1 (6 bases). Looked up from germline, CDR1 is LNHNV and CDR2 is YYDKDF (reference sequence). The CDR3 sequence is 14 residues long. V lost 1 base to trimming and J lost 13 bases, with 17 bases between them. CDR3 region: CATSRARTEETQFF. CDR3 DNA sequence: TGTGCCACCAGCAGAGCACGGACAGAAGAGACCCAGTTCTTC.

The chain joins TRBV19 to TRBJ1-5; possible D gene TRBD1, 5 bases. V shed 7 bases and J shed 3 bases, with 19 bases lying between them. The length of the CDR3 is 16 residues. Looked up from germline, CDR1 is LNHDA and CDR2 is SQIVND (reference sequence). CDR3 bases: TGTGCCAGTACCCCAATGGCGTGGGGGGTCAATCAGCCCCAGCATTTT. It encodes CASTPMAWGVNQPQHF.

A single count supports this clonotype. The V and J genes are TRBV19 and TRBJ1-1; the D gene is possibly TRBD1 (6 bases). Looked up from germline, CDR1 is LNHDA and CDR2 is SQIVND (reference sequence). This CDR3 contains 15 residues. V was trimmed by 7 bases and J by 2 bases, leaving 17 bases between them. The CDR3 spells CASTPGGALNTEAFF. Written as DNA, the CDR3 is TGTGCCAGTACCCCGGGGGGGGCCCTCAACACTGAAGCTTTCTTT.

The gene calls are TRBV20-1 and TRBJ2-5; a weak D match, TRBD1 (6 bases). The DNA end lines up better with TRBJ2-7; the J call may be wrong. Germline V gives CDR1 DFQATT, CDR2 SNEGSKA (reference sequence). The CDR3 totals 15 residues. The CDR3 loop is CSARGLMTGYYEQYF. CDR3 DNA sequence: TGCAGTGCTAGAGGCCTAATGACAGGTTACTACGAGCAGTACTTC.

This clonotype has a single count. The rearrangement links TRBV20-1 to TRBJ2-7, with D perhaps matching TRBD1 or TRBD2 (6 bases each). The CDR3 contains 13 residues. Germline CDR1 and CDR2: DFQATT and SNEGSKA (reference sequence). With 6 bases removed from V and 4 bases from J, the gap between germline ends came to 16 bases. The CDR3 spells CSAHNRDSYEQYF. CDR3 DNA sequence: TGCAGTGCCCATAACAGGGACTCGTACGAGCAGTACTTC.